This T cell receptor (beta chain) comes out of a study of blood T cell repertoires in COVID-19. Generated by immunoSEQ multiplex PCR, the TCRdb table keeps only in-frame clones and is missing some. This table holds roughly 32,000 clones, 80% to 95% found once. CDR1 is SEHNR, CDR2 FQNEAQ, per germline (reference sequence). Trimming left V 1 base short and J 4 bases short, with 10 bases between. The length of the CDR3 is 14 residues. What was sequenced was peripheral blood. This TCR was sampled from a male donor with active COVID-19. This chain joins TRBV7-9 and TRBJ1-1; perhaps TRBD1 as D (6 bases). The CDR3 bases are TGTGCCAGCAGCTTAGGTCAGGGGCGCACTGAAGCTTTCTTT. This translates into CASSLGQGRTEAFF.